This paragraph covers one T cell receptor (beta chain) sequence. The antigen is unknown. This specimen comes from a study of T cell repertoires and Cas9 in healthy adults. Study at large: Multi-effector potency, cytotoxicity and lineage were assessed in SpCas9-reactive CD4 and CD8 T cells.

General observations from the study: Reportedly, SpCas9-reactive effector T cell proliferation and function were mitigated by SpCas9-reactive Tregs in vitro.

Repertoires were generated with immunoSEQ multiplex PCR, while TCRdb's copy carries only in-frame clones and drops some. In the table there are some 20,000 clones, about 90% of which are singletons. CDR3 length: 13 residues. The V gene's germline CDR1 is SGHVS and CDR2 FQNEAQ. The V end was cut by 3 bases, the J end by 1 base, with 6 bases between. The chain couples TRBV7-8 to TRBJ1-1; D remains ambiguous. This clonotype was sampled from a human donor in good health. Sequenced: CD4+ effector T cells (CD127+, CD25-, CD137-, CD154-) from PBMCs; culture status not recorded. The CDR3 DNA reads as TGTGCCAGCAGCTTGACGGGGAACACTGAAGCTTTCTTT. It encodes CASSLTGNTEAFF.